These 2 T cell receptor beta chains share one sample of origin, sequenced in a study of cytomegalovirus exposure and HLA in healthy donors. Profiling relied on immunoSEQ multiplex PCR, and the TCRdb table lists in-frame clones only, not all of them. The sample includes about 240,000 clones, around 87% seen only once; the top ten take over 0.95%. Sequencing was done on a sample of PBMCs. Receptors were obtained from a woman in her 30s in good health and CMV-seropositive.

On this clone itself: This same CDR3 is encoded by further DNA sequences in the sample. The chain recombines TRBV29-1 with TRBJ2-1; 10 bases are shared with TRBD2. V gave up 4 bases and J gave up 0 bases; unmatched junction bases: 3. The CDR3 runs to 15 residues. Per germline, CDR1 SQVTM and CDR2 ANQGSEA. The CDR3 DNA reads TGCAGCGTTGGGACTAGCGGTAGCTCCTACAATGAGCAGTTCTTC. This sequence encodes CSVGTSGSSYNEQFF.

V gene TRBV4-2 combines with J gene TRBJ2-1; possible D gene TRBD1, 5 bases. There are 15 residues in the CDR3. Trimming shortened V by 1 base and J by 4 bases, and 11 bases separated the two germline ends. CDR1 is LGHNA and CDR2 is YNFKEQ in the germline V gene. The CDR3 spells CASSQAQGPYNEQFF. The CDR3 DNA is TGTGCCAGCAGCCAAGCGCAGGGCCCTTACAATGAGCAGTTCTTC.